Listed here are 21 T cell receptor beta chains from one sample, sequenced in a study of beta chain features in type 1 diabetes. The sequenced template was cDNA made from the entire isolated RNA. Sequenced by immunoSEQ multiplex PCR; TCRdb stores in-frame clones only, minus some. The sample lists 95,000 to 150,000 clones; roughly 15% were seen once. Study results and limitations: Type 1 diabetes patients showed a moderate but significant shortening of TCRB CDR3s in all four CD4+ subsets.

For these receptors, no antigen is known. Sequences were obtained from central memory CD4+ T cells from blood. The receptors were sampled from a man in his thirties or forties with type 1 diabetes.

This chain connects TRBV28 to TRBJ2-5; D ambiguous. The CDR3 has 13 residues. The V gene's germline CDR1 is MDHEN and CDR2 SYDVKM. V was clipped by 5 bases and J by 0 bases, with 7 bases between them. The chain's CDR3 is CASSPVNQETQYF. The CDR3 region has the DNA TGTGCCAGCAGTCCGGTCAACCAAGAGACCCAGTACTTC.

The chain joins TRBV27 to TRBJ2-5; the match to TRBD2 covers 8 bases. This CDR3 contains 14 residues. The germline V gene has CDR1 MNHEY and CDR2 SMNVEV (reference sequence). V trimming: 5 bases; J trimming: 5 bases; junction bases outside the gene matches: 7. CDR3 bases: TGTGCCAGCAGTACCCCGGGGGGGCGGGAGACCCAGTACTTC. It codes for CASSTPGGRETQYF.

This clone was seen only a few times. This chain joins TRBV29-1 and TRBJ2-3, with TRBD2 identical over 9 bases. Germline CDR1 is SQVTM and CDR2 is ANQGSEA. Trimming at V came to 8 bases and at J to 6 bases, leaving 12 bases not matched to a gene. This CDR3 comprises 14 residues. The CDR3 here is CSSTAGGRRDTQYF. CDR3 bases: TGCAGCTCCACAGCGGGGGGCAGGAGGGATACGCAGTATTTT.

There are a few counts of this clone. V gene TRBV29-1 combines with J gene TRBJ1-5; D not resolved. CDR1 SQVTM and CDR2 ANQGSEA come from the germline V gene. This CDR3 has 13 amino acids. The V end was cut by 4 bases, the J end by 6 bases, with 13 bases between. Here the CDR3 reads CSVGRGLGQPQHF. The CDR3 DNA follows: TGCAGCGTTGGGAGAGGGCTGGGTCAGCCCCAGCATTTT.

This sequence joins TRBV29-1 and TRBJ1-2; unclear D gene. V dropped 7 bases and J dropped 0 bases, with 15 bases sitting between them. The germline V gene has CDR1 SQVTM and CDR2 ANQGSEA. There are 14 residues in the CDR3. This CDR3 reads CSGVAPPTNYGYTF. The CDR3 DNA sequence: TGCAGCGGTGTCGCACCGCCGACTAACTATGGCTACACCTTC.

The table lists this clone with a few counts. V and J are TRBV6-5 and TRBJ1-2, with D maybe TRBD1 (6 bases). Germline CDR1 is MNHEY and CDR2 is SVGAGI. CDR3 length equals 14 residues. The V gene lost 7 bases and the J gene lost 4 bases, with 16 bases spanning the gap. The CDR3 nucleotides read TGTGCCAGCACCCAGGGGTTACAGTTCTATGGCTACACCTTC. Amino acids: CASTQGLQFYGYTF.

This clone was found a few times. The rearrangement links TRBV2 to TRBJ1-2; unclear D gene. Germline V lookup: CDR1 SNHLY, CDR2 FYNNEI. The CDR3 is made up of 15 amino acids. The germline V and J ends were trimmed by 11 bases and 0 bases, with 19 bases remaining between them. The CDR3 DNA reads TGTGCCTACAAACCGTGGCTTACCACTAACTATGGCTACACCTTC. It translates to CAYKPWLTTNYGYTF.

The chain is built from TRBV15 and TRBJ2-5; either TRBD1 or TRBD2 may fit D (6 bases each). The germline V gene encodes CDR1 LNHNV and CDR2 YYDKDF (reference sequence). Between the trimmed V and J ends, which lost 4 bases and 5 bases, there was a span of 17 bases. The CDR3 has 15 amino acids. The CDR3 sequence: CATSTRWGAGETQYF. The DNA for the CDR3 is TGTGCCACCAGCACTCGGTGGGGGGCCGGTGAGACCCAGTACTTC. Looking up the rest from reference TRBV15 and TRBJ2-5 gives the full variable domain: DAMVIQNPRYQVTQFGKPVTLSCSQTLNHNVMYWYQQKSSQAPKLLFHYYDKDFNNEADTPDNFQSRRPNTSFCFLDIRSPGLGDTAMYLCATSTRWGAGETQYFGPGTRLLVL.

This chain uses TRBV15 with TRBJ1-5; 8 bases align to TRBD1. The CDR3 has 15 residues. CDR1 is LNHNV, CDR2 YYDKDF, per germline (reference sequence). The trim removed 0 bases at V and 5 bases at J, leaving 3 bases unmatched. The CDR3 DNA follows: TGTGCCACCAGCAGAGAGACAGGGGAGTATCAGCCCCAGCATTTT. Translated, it gives CATSRETGEYQPQHF.

Remarks on this clone: A far larger clone is one base from this, pointing to a likely read error. This chain joins TRBV2 and TRBJ2-3; D unresolved. V was pared by 6 bases and J by 1 base, with 2 bases between. Germline CDR1 and CDR2: SNHLY and FYNNEI. The CDR3 has 11 amino acids. The CDR3 coding sequence is TGTGCCAGCAGGGGCACAGATACGCAGTATTTT. Its protein product is CASRGTDTQYF.

V is TRBV5-1 and J is TRBJ2-5, with D unresolved. The V end lost 0 bases, the J end lost 4 bases, and 10 bases lay between the germline ends. Germline assignment: CDR1 SGHRS and CDR2 YFSETQ. The CDR3 contains 14 residues. CDR3 in amino acids: CASSLDPTRETQYF. The CDR3 DNA reads as TGCGCCAGCAGCTTGGATCCGACGCGAGAGACCCAGTACTTC. Looking up the rest from reference TRBV5-1 and TRBJ2-5 gives the full variable domain: KAGVTQTPRYLIKTRGQQVTLSCSPISGHRSVSWYQQTPGQGLQFLFEYFSETQRNKGNFPGRFSGRQFSNSRSEMNVSTLELGDSALYLCASSLDPTRETQYFGPGTRLLVL.

This clone was recorded many times. The chain links TRBV15 to TRBJ2-2; 7 nucleotides align to TRBD2. Per germline, CDR1 LNHNV and CDR2 YYDKDF (reference sequence). Trimming took 1 base from V and 1 from J; bases not matched to a gene: 3. This CDR3 spans 16 amino acids. The CDR3 region has the DNA TGTGCCACCAGCAGAGTCCGGGGGGAGAACACCGGGGAGCTGTTTTTT. Translating gives CATSRVRGENTGELFF.

At least ten counts were recorded for this clone. The chain links TRBV6-6 to TRBJ2-1; 10 bases are a match to TRBD2. CDR1 is MNHNY and CDR2 is SVGAGI in the germline V gene (reference sequence). There are 13 residues in the CDR3. After removal of 11 bases from V and 4 bases from J, the junction contained 5 bases not matched to a gene. CDR3 coding DNA: TGTGCCTCACTAGCGGGGAGATACAATGAGCAGTTCTTC. The encoded protein is CASLAGRYNEQFF.

The CDR3 here is CASSPHGGGANVLTF. The DNA of the CDR3 is TGTGCCAGCAGCCCCCACGGAGGTGGGGCCAACGTCCTGACTTTC. The chain couples TRBV7-6 to TRBJ2-6; D possibly corresponds to TRBD2 (5 bases). Germline V lookup: CDR1 SGHVS, CDR2 FNYEAQ. The CDR3 spans 15 residues. V gave up 5 bases and J gave up 3 bases, with 11 bases separating them.

This clone was seen a handful of times. CDR3 coding DNA: TGTGCCAGCAGTGTGACAGTATCCTACGAGCAGTACTTC. Its protein is CASSVTVSYEQYF. The gene calls are TRBV2 and TRBJ2-7, with D perhaps TRBD1 (5 bases). V dropped 4 bases and J dropped 1 base, with 8 bases sitting between them. The CDR3 consists of 13 residues. Germline loops: CDR1 SNHLY, CDR2 FYNNEI.

This chain uses TRBV6-6 with TRBJ2-7, with no clear D. The germline V and J ends were trimmed by 8 bases and 0 bases, with 14 bases remaining between them. The CDR3 consists of 14 residues. The germline gives CDR1 MNHNY, CDR2 SVGAGI (reference sequence). The CDR3 bases are TGTGCCAGCGTCCCGGACGCCTACTCCTACGAGCAGTACTTC. Amino acids: CASVPDAYSYEQYF.

The chain uses TRBV29-1 and TRBJ2-1; D gene uncertain. V lost 8 bases to trimming and J lost 2 bases, with 10 bases between them. Germline CDR1 reads SQVTM; CDR2 reads ANQGSEA. The CDR3 covers 12 residues. CDR3: CSKGLTYNEQFF. CDR3 DNA sequence: TGCAGCAAGGGTTTGACCTACAATGAGCAGTTCTTC.

The chain couples TRBV5-1 to TRBJ2-7, with 15 bases identical to TRBD2. CDR1 and CDR2 from the germline V gene are SGHRS and YFSETQ. V lost 3 bases, J lost 6 bases, and 7 bases stayed unmatched. The CDR3 consists of 16 residues. CDR3 sequence: CASSSGLAGGPVEQYF. The DNA for the CDR3 is TGCGCCAGCAGCTCCGGACTAGCGGGGGGGCCGGTCGAGCAGTACTTC.

The genes are TRBV14 and TRBJ2-5; the D gene is possibly TRBD2 (6 bases). The J call may be in error: the DNA end matches TRBJ2-7 better. Per germline, CDR1 SGHDN and CDR2 FVKESK. CDR3 length: 15 residues. CDR3 in DNA: TGTGCCAGCAGCCAAGCTACTAGCAATTCCTACGAGCAGTACTTC. It codes for CASSQATSNSYEQYF.

This clone appeared a few times. The chain uses TRBV30 and TRBJ2-5; tentative D call: TRBD1 (6 bases). V lost 4 bases and J 7 bases, leaving 16 bases between the germline ends. CDR3 length equals 13 residues. CDR1 and CDR2 from the germline V gene are GTSNPN and SVGIG (reference sequence). The DNA of the CDR3 is TGTGCCTGGACCCCCCAGGGGACGGGGACCCAGTACTTC. The encoded protein is CAWTPQGTGTQYF.

A few counts support this clone. The V call is TRBV6-5, the J call TRBJ1-2, with a possible D match to TRBD1 (5 bases). The CDR3 runs 15 residues. The ends were cut back, 7 bases at V and 4 bases at J, with 19 bases in the middle. CDR1 and CDR2 (germline): MNHEY, SVGAGI. The CDR3: CASMLERDGIYGYTF. As DNA, the CDR3 is TGTGCCAGCATGTTAGAGAGGGACGGAATCTATGGCTACACCTTC.